The 32 T cell receptor beta chains reported below all come from one sample, sequenced in a study of control samples from healthy donors and cancer patients. Repertoires were generated with immunoSEQ multiplex PCR, while TCRdb's copy carries only in-frame clones and drops some. The sample has some 120,000 clones, around 89% seen once; the top ten hold approximately 1.1%. Sequencing was done on a sample of PBMCs. All receptors derive from a woman between 50 and 59 years old with colorectal cancer.

V gene TRBV28 combines with J gene TRBJ2-3; no definite D call. Between the trimmed V and J ends, which lost 3 bases and 0 bases, there was a span of 13 bases. CDR1 and CDR2 (germline): MDHEN, SYDVKM. This CDR3 is built from 16 residues. The CDR3 loop is CASSLGIASSTDTQYF. CDR3 nucleotide sequence: TGTGCCAGCAGTTTGGGAATAGCCTCTAGCACAGATACGCAGTATTTT.

The chain carries TRBV21-1 and TRBJ1-1; the table names TRBD1, a call not compared with the DNA. TRBV21-1 is designated a pseudogene. The CDR3 runs to 16 residues. The CDR3 region has the DNA TGTGCCAGCACCCACGGGGCCAGGGGGCATAACACTGAAGCTTTCTTT. It yields the protein CASTHGARGHNTEAFF.

The V call is TRBV7-9, the J call TRBJ2-1; D is undetermined. In germline, CDR1 is SEHNR, CDR2 FQNEAQ (reference sequence). This CDR3 is built from 12 residues. The ends were cut back, 5 bases at V and 8 bases at J, with 10 bases in the middle. CDR3 residues: CASSTLFYEQFF. DNA of the CDR3: TGTGCCAGCAGCACTCTTTTTTATGAGCAGTTCTTC.

The chain has TRBV5-1 and TRBJ1-1; D gene unclear. This CDR3 comprises 16 residues. Germline CDR1 and CDR2: SGHRS and YFSETQ. Trimming cost V 0 bases and J 0 bases, with 12 bases left between them. The CDR3 DNA sequence: TGCGCCAGCAGCTTGGCCGAGACGGGCGTGAACACTGAAGCTTTCTTT. Protein sequence: CASSLAETGVNTEAFF.

The chain has TRBV2 and TRBJ2-1; 9 nucleotides match TRBD1. Germline V CDR1 and CDR2: SNHLY, FYNNEI. Trimming at V came to 5 bases and at J to 8 bases, leaving 1 base not matched to a gene. The CDR3 runs 12 residues. The CDR3 reads CASSTGGDEQFF. In nucleotides, the CDR3 is TGTGCCAGCAGTACAGGGGGCGATGAGCAGTTCTTC.

This chain joins TRBV2 and TRBJ2-1; 11 positions match TRBD2. CDR1 and CDR2 from the germline V gene are SNHLY and FYNNEI. Trimming removed 5 bases from V and 10 bases from J; junction bases left unmatched: 7. The CDR3 has 14 residues. Here the CDR3 DNA reads TGTGCCAGCAGTCAATTGACTAGCGGGGTGGAGCAGTTCTTC. Protein sequence: CASSQLTSGVEQFF.

The genes are TRBV2 and TRBJ2-7; 7 bases agree with TRBD1. The CDR3 spans 14 residues. The germline V gene has CDR1 SNHLY and CDR2 FYNNEI. V was pared by 3 bases and J by 3 bases, with 5 bases of the junction left unmatched. The CDR3 loop is CASSDGTAFYEQYF. CDR3 nucleotide sequence: TGTGCCAGCAGTGACGGGACAGCCTTCTACGAGCAGTACTTC.

The chain uses TRBV6-4 and TRBJ2-1; TRBD1 agrees at 8 bases. The CDR3 runs to 16 residues. Germline-derived CDR1 and CDR2 are MRHNA and SNTAGT. The trim removed 6 bases at V and 4 bases at J, leaving 11 bases unmatched. The CDR3 DNA reads as TGTGCCAGCAGCTACACCGGGACAGGCTCGTACAATGAGCAGTTCTTC. Its protein product is CASSYTGTGSYNEQFF.

The chain uses TRBV24-1 and TRBJ1-4; 8 bases agree with TRBD1. Germline CDR1 and CDR2: KGHDR and SFDVKD. The V and J ends lost 5 bases and 1 base, in that order; junction bases with no gene match: 8. The CDR3 is 17 residues long. The chain's CDR3 is CATSGGGQGGTNEKLFF. In nucleotides, the CDR3 is TGTGCCACCAGTGGGGGTGGACAGGGTGGAACTAATGAAAAACTGTTTTTT.

For the CDR3, the DNA is TGTGCCAGCCAGACCGGGACAGGGACCACCGGGGAGCTGTTTTTT. Translated: CASQTGTGTTGELFF. The V gene is TRBV18, the J gene TRBJ2-2; 9 bases are a match to TRBD1. Germline CDR1 reads KGHSH; CDR2 reads LQKENI. The CDR3 length is 15 residues. Unmatched junction bases numbered 8, after V lost 8 bases and J lost 4 bases.

The chain uses TRBV2 and TRBJ2-2, with a possible D match to TRBD2 (6 bases). V dropped 4 bases and J dropped 3 bases, with 9 bases sitting between them. The CDR3 consists of 14 residues. Germline V gene data show CDR1 as SNHLY and CDR2 as FYNNEI. The CDR3 spells CASSAGVYTGELFF. In nucleotides, the CDR3 is TGTGCCAGCAGTGCGGGAGTGTACACCGGGGAGCTGTTTTTT.

The J gene is TRBJ2-1, the V gene TRBV6-5; no reliable D call. V lost 6 bases and J lost 3, with 12 bases in between. Germline V gene data show CDR1 as MNHEY and CDR2 as SVGAGI. There are 14 residues in the CDR3. The CDR3 DNA reads as TGTGCCAGCAGCCGCGAGGTCCTCTACAATGAGCAGTTCTTC. Amino acid sequence: CASSREVLYNEQFF.

CDR3 sequence reads: CASSERDEQFF. DNA of the CDR3: TGTGCCAGCAGTGAACGGGATGAGCAGTTCTTC. The chain is built from TRBV2 and TRBJ2-1, with D unclear. CDR1 is SNHLY, CDR2 FYNNEI, per germline. With 2 bases removed from V and 8 bases from J, the gap between germline ends came to 4 bases. There are 11 residues in the CDR3. Full variable domain (missing parts from reference TRBV2 and TRBJ2-1): EPEVTQTPSHQVTQMGQEVILRCVPISNHLYFYWYRQILGQKVEFLVSFYNNEISEKSEIFDDQFSVERPDGSNFTLKIRSTKLEDSAMYFCASSERDEQFFGPGTRLTVL.

This sequence joins TRBV5-1 and TRBJ2-7; 7 nucleotides align to TRBD2. In germline, CDR1 is SGHRS, CDR2 YFSETQ. The CDR3 is 14 residues long. J gave up 2 bases and V 4 bases, and 6 bases lay outside the gene matches. The CDR3 sequence: CASSAASGPYEQYF. In DNA form, the CDR3 reads TGCGCCAGCAGCGCGGCTAGCGGACCCTACGAGCAGTACTTC.

This clone appeared a single time. This rearrangement joins TRBV30 to TRBJ2-5; D unresolved. Trimming took 0 bases from V and 1 from J, leaving 6 bases between them. The V gene's germline CDR1 is GTSNPN and CDR2 SVGIG (reference sequence). CDR3 size: 13 residues. Written as DNA, the CDR3 is TGTGCCTGGAGTGTACGCAGCCAAGAGACCCAGTACTTC. Protein product: CAWSVRSQETQYF.

The genes are TRBV9 and TRBJ2-1; unclear D gene. Germline lookup yields CDR1 SGDLS and CDR2 YYNGEE. V was shortened by 1 base and J by 9 bases, with 11 bases between the two germline ends. This CDR3 is 13 amino acids long. CDR3 bases: TGTGCCAGCAGCGTAAGTCAATTGAGTGAGCAGTTCTTC. Protein: CASSVSQLSEQFF.

This sequence joins TRBV5-1 and TRBJ1-6; D is unclear. Per germline, CDR1 SGHRS and CDR2 YFSETQ. This CDR3 is 14 amino acids long. Between the trimmed V and J ends, which lost 5 bases and 4 bases, there was a span of 10 bases. The CDR3 region has the DNA TGCGCCAGCAGAGTGGGGAATTATAATTCACCCCTCCACTTT. Amino acid sequence: CASRVGNYNSPLHF.

This clone was seen repeatedly, ten times or more. The V and J genes are TRBV3-1 (or the pseudogene TRBV3-2) and TRBJ1-5, with D unclear. The CDR3 is made up of 15 amino acids. The V end was cut by 0 bases, the J end by 3 bases, with 9 bases between. The V gene's germline CDR1 is LGHDT and CDR2 YNNKEL (reference sequence). The CDR3 DNA sequence: TGTGCCAGCAGCCAAGATGGAAGGGCCAATCAGCCCCAGCATTTT. Protein sequence: CASSQDGRANQPQHF.

CDR3 bases: TGTGCCAGCAGCCCCACCGGGGGGCCGACCTACGAGCAGTACTTC. Protein: CASSPTGGPTYEQYF. This rearrangement joins TRBV7-8 to TRBJ2-7; D possibly corresponds to TRBD2 (7 bases). The CDR3 is 15 residues long. Trimming shortened V by 5 bases and J by 2 bases, and 16 bases separated the two germline ends. Germline CDR1 is SGHVS and CDR2 is FQNEAQ.

V and J are TRBV12-3 or TRBV12-4 and TRBJ2-1; unclear D gene. The CDR3 has 11 amino acids. V was trimmed by 7 bases and J by 4 bases, leaving 5 bases between them. CDR3 loop: CASTEYNEQFF. As DNA, the CDR3 is TGTGCCAGCACCGAGTACAATGAGCAGTTCTTC.

This chain links TRBV18 with TRBJ2-7; 9 bases align to TRBD1. V was clipped by 0 bases and J by 3 bases; unmatched bases: 6. The CDR3 sequence is 16 residues long. Germline loops: CDR1 KGHSH, CDR2 LQKENI. The CDR3 DNA is TGTGCCAGCTCACCACCCGGGACAGGGCGGGGCTACGAGCAGTACTTC. It specifies CASSPPGTGRGYEQYF.

This clone was seen a handful of times. The genes are TRBV6-1 and TRBJ1-3; D ambiguous. CDR1 and CDR2 (germline): MNHNS, SASEGT. Trimming took off 2 bases at V and 0 bases at J, with 14 bases between the two ends. The CDR3 length is 17 residues. The CDR3 DNA is TGTGCCAGCAGTGAACGGTCAGCTACGGTCTCTGGAAACACCATATATTTT. Protein sequence: CASSERSATVSGNTIYF.

The CDR3: CASSVETSGRAWEQFF. CDR3 sequence (DNA): TGTGCCAGCAGCGTAGAGACTAGCGGGAGGGCCTGGGAGCAGTTCTTC. J is TRBJ2-1 and V is TRBV9, with 14 bases lining up with TRBD2. CDR3 length equals 16 residues. Germline V gives CDR1 SGDLS, CDR2 YYNGEE. Losses at the gene ends were 0 bases for V and 10 bases for J; bases not matched to a gene: 6.

The gene calls are TRBV6-5 and TRBJ2-7; D unresolved. The CDR3 covers 14 residues. Trimming removed 8 bases from V and 0 bases from J, with 14 bases in between. From germline, CDR1 is MNHEY and CDR2 SVGAGI. CDR3 residues: CASGRRSGSYEQYF. The CDR3 DNA is TGTGCCAGCGGCCGCAGGTCGGGCTCCTACGAGCAGTACTTC.

The chain uses TRBV2 and TRBJ2-7; D is uncertain. Looked up from germline, CDR1 is SNHLY and CDR2 is FYNNEI. This CDR3 comprises 14 residues. Trimming took 1 base from V and 4 from J, leaving 11 bases between them. CDR3 in DNA: TGTGCCAGCAGTGAAGGGACGTATGCTTACGAGCAGTACTTC. It yields the protein CASSEGTYAYEQYF. Together with reference TRBV2 and TRBJ2-7, the CDR3 gives the full variable domain: EPEVTQTPSHQVTQMGQEVILRCVPISNHLYFYWYRQILGQKVEFLVSFYNNEISEKSEIFDDQFSVERPDGSNFTLKIRSTKLEDSAMYFCASSEGTYAYEQYFGPGTRLTVT.

This chain connects TRBV5-1 to TRBJ2-5, with D possibly matching TRBD2 (6 bases). This CDR3 contains 14 residues. Trimming removed 4 bases from V and 1 base from J, with 11 bases in between. Germline assignment: CDR1 SGHRS and CDR2 YFSETQ. The DNA for the CDR3 is TGCGCCAGCAGCATACCGGGACTCCAAGAGACCCAGTACTTC. Translating it yields CASSIPGLQETQYF.

The gene calls are TRBV5-4 and TRBJ1-4; 11 nucleotides align to TRBD1. Germline lookup yields CDR1 SGHNT and CDR2 YYREEE (reference sequence). The CDR3 sequence is 15 residues long. V lost 0 bases and J lost 7; bases outside the gene matches: 2. CDR3 sequence (DNA): TGTGCCAGCAGCTTGGCCGGGACAGGGGGTGAAAAACTGTTTTTT. Translated, it gives CASSLAGTGGEKLFF.

This clone was counted once. CDR3 residues: CASSPAMNTEAFF. DNA of the CDR3: TGTGCCAGCTCACCAGCGATGAACACTGAAGCTTTCTTT. The rearrangement joins TRBV18 to TRBJ1-1; unclear D gene. The germline V gene encodes CDR1 KGHSH and CDR2 LQKENI. There are 13 residues in the CDR3. The V end was cut by 2 bases, the J end by 0 bases, with 4 bases between.

The chain recombines TRBV5-5 with TRBJ2-7; D possibly corresponds to TRBD2 (6 bases). The V end was cut by 2 bases, the J end by 7 bases, with 16 bases between. Germline V gives CDR1 SGHKS, CDR2 YYEKEE (reference sequence). There are 14 residues in the CDR3. CDR3 DNA: TGTGCCAGCAGCTTTTCGTTCAGGGCGGGAGAGCAGTACTTC. Its protein is CASSFSFRAGEQYF.

The chain carries TRBV6-5 and TRBJ1-2; D is undetermined. The CDR3 runs to 14 residues. Germline CDR1 is MNHEY and CDR2 is SVGAGI. V lost 5 bases to trimming and J lost 2 bases, with 12 bases between them. CDR3 DNA: TGTGCCAGCAGTCTGGAGACAATCAACTATGGCTACACCTTC. Its protein product is CASSLETINYGYTF.

This chain uses TRBV3-1 (or the pseudogene TRBV3-2) with TRBJ2-1; 8 bases are a match to TRBD1. Looked up from germline, CDR1 is LGHDT and CDR2 is YNNKEL (reference sequence). With V trimmed by 1 base and J by 2 bases, 4 bases remained unmatched. This CDR3 has 16 residues. The CDR3 protein is CASSQGQGATYNEQFF. CDR3 bases: TGTGCCAGCAGCCAAGGGCAGGGGGCGACCTACAATGAGCAGTTCTTC.

This rearrangement joins TRBV23-1 to TRBJ2-7; D is unresolved. Being an ORF, TRBV23-1 has a function that is uncertain. The CDR3 is made up of 14 amino acids. Trimming stripped 0 bases from V and 5 bases from J, with 11 bases between. CDR3 nucleotide sequence: TGCGCCAGCAGTCAATCGGGGTGCTGCGACGAGCAGTACTTC. Amino acid sequence: CASSQSGCCDEQYF.